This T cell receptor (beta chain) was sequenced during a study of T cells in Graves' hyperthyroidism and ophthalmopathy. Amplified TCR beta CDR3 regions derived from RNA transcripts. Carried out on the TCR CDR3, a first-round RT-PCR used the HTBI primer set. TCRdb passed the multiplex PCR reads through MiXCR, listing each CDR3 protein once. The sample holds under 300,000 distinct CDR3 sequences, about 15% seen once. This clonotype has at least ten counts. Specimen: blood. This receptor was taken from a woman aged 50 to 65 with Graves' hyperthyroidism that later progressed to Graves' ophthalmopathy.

Here the CDR3 reads CSARKGGGTDTQYF. The CDR3 coding sequence is TGCAGTGCTAGAAAAGGAGGAGGCACAGATACGCAGTATTTT. The chain couples TRBV20-1 to TRBJ2-3, with D perhaps TRBD2 (5 bases). There are 14 residues in the CDR3. Between the trimmed V and J ends, which lost 2 bases and 1 base, there was a span of 10 bases. Germline V gene lookup returns CDR1 DFQATT and CDR2 SNEGSKA (reference sequence).